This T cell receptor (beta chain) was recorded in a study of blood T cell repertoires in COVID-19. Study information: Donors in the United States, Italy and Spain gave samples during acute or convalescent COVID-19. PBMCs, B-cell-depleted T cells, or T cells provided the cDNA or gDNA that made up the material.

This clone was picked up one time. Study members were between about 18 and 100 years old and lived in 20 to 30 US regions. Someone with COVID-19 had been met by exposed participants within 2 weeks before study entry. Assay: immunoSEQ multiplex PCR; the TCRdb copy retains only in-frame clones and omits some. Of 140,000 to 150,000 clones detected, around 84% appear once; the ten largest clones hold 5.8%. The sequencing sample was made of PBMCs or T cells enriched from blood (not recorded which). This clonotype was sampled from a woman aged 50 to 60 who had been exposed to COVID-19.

The chain's CDR3 is CASSFSTGRLHEQYF. The CDR3 DNA sequence: TGTGCCAGCAGCTTTTCGACAGGGAGACTACACGAGCAGTACTTC. This rearrangement joins TRBV5-6 to TRBJ2-7; 7 bases align to TRBD1. Looked up from germline, CDR1 is SGHDT and CDR2 is YYEEEE. The CDR3 has 15 residues. Trimming removed 2 bases from V and 5 bases from J; junction bases left unmatched: 10. The variable domain in full, completed from reference TRBV5-6 and TRBJ2-7, reads DAGVTQSPTHLIKTRGQQVTLRCSPKSGHDTVSWYQQALGQGPQFIFQYYEEEERQRGNFPDRFSGHQFPNYSSELNVNALLLGDSALYLCASSFSTGRLHEQYFGPGTRLTVT.